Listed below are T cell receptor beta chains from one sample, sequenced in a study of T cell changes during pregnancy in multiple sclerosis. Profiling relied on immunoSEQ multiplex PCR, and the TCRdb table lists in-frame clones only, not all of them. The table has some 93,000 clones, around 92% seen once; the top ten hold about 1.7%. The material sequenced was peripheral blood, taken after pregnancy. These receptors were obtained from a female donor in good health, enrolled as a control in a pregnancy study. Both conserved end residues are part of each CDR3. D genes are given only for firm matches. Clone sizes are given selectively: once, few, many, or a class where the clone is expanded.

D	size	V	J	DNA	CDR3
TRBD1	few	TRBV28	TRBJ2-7	TGTGCCAGCAGTTTGGGGCCCCGACAGGGGTACTACGAGCAGTACTTC	CASSLGPRQGYYEQYF
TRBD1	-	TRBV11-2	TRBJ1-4	TGTGCCAGCAGCTTTCCTGACAGGGGCACTAATGAAAAACTGTTTTTT	CASSFPDRGTNEKLFF
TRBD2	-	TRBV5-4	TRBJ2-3	TGTGCCAGCAGCTTGAGGCTAGCGGGGGGGCCAACAGATACGCAGTATTTT	CASSLRLAGGPTDTQYF
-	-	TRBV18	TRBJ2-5	TGTGCCAGCTCCCCAACCCCCACTTCGGAGACCCAGTACTTC	CASSPTPTSETQYF
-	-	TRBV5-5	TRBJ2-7	TGTGCCAGCAGCTTGGCCGTCAGGGGATACGAGCAGTACTTC	CASSLAVRGYEQYF
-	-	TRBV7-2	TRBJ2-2	TGTGCCAGCAGCCTGGCCCTCGGGGAGCTGTTTTTT	CASSLALGELFF
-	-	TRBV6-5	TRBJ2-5	TGTGCCAGCAGCCCGACTGGGGGGTGGCCCCAGTACTTC	CASSPTGGWPQYF
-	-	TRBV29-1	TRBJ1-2	TGCAGCGTTAACGAGTTTACTAACTATGGCTACACCTTC	CSVNEFTNYGYTF
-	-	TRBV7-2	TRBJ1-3	TGTGCCAGCAGCTTCAGGGGCTTCGATGGAAACACCATATATTTT	CASSFRGFDGNTIYF
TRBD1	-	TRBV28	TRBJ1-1	TGTGCCAGCAAAGAGACAGGGGCCGGGATGAACACTGAAGCTTTCTTT	CASKETGAGMNTEAFF
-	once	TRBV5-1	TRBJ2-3	TGCGCCAGCAGCCCCTTTGCGGGGGCCATCCCTAGCACAGATACGCAGTATTTT	CASSPFAGAIPSTDTQYF
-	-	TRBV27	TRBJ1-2	TGTGCCAGCGGTCAGGGAACCGGCTATGGCTACACCTTC	CASGQGTGYGYTF
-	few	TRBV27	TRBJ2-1	TGTGCCAGCAGAAAGGACTACCATGAGCAGTTCTTC	CASRKDYHEQFF
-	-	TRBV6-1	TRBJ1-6	TGTGCCAGCAGCCCCCCCGGGGGAGTCTATTCACCCCTCCACTTT	CASSPPGGVYSPLHF
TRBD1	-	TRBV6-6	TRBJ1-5	TGTGCCAGCGACAGGGGGCATCAGCCCCAGCATTTT	CASDRGHQPQHF
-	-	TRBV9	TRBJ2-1	TGTGCCAGCAGCGTAGAAGGTACAGCCTCGTTGGAGCAGTTCTTC	CASSVEGTASLEQFF
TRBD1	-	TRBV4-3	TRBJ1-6	TGCGCCAGCAGCCGGGATCGACAGGGTGCAGGTTCACCCCTCCACTTT	CASSRDRQGAGSPLHF
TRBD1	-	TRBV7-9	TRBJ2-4	TGTGCCAGCACCCACGCCGGGACAGCAAAAAACATTCAGTACTTC	CASTHAGTAKNIQYF
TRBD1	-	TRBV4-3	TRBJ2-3	TGCGCCAGCAGCCAAAGGACAGGTTCAACAGATACGCAGTATTTT	CASSQRTGSTDTQYF
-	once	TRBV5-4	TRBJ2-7	TGTGCCAGCAGCCGAAGGTTGGGGGGAGAATCTTACGAGCAGTACTTC	CASSRRLGGESYEQYF
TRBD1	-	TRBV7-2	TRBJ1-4	TGTGCCAGTGCCTCGGGACAGGGTGGCGAAAAACTGTTTTTT	CASASGQGGEKLFF
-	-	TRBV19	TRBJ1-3	TGTGCCAGTACGGACAGAACCGTTGCCGTTTCTGGAAACACCATATATTTT	CASTDRTVAVSGNTIYF
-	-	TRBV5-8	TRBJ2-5	TGTGCCAGCAGCTCGAGAGAGACCCAGTACTTC	CASSSRETQYF
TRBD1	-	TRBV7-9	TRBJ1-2	TGTGCCAGCAGCTTATACGACAGGGAATGGAGCGGCTACACCTTC	CASSLYDREWSGYTF
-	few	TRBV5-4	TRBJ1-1	TGTGCCAGCAGCTCTTCCAGAGGGGCGGGGCTTGAAGCTTTCTTT	CASSSSRGAGLEAFF
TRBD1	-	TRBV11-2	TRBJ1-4	TGTGCCAGCAACCACTTATCGGGACAGATGAATGAAAAACTGTTTTTT	CASNHLSGQMNEKLFF
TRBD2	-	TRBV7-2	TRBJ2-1	TGTGCCAGCAGCGCCGGGACTAGCGGGGGGGCCGCGGATGAGCAGTTCTTC	CASSAGTSGGAADEQFF
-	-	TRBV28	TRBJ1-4	TGTGCCAGCAGTTTCAGGACAGCTAATGAAAAACTGTTTTTT	CASSFRTANEKLFF
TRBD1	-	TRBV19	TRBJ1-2	TGTGCCAGTAGTCGACAGGGGGCGTTAGCTAACTATGGCTACACCTTC	CASSRQGALANYGYTF
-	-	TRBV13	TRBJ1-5	TGTGCCAGCAGCTTAGGCCGGGCAGGAGGTCAGCCCCAGCATTTT	CASSLGRAGGQPQHF
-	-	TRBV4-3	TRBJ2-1	TGCGCCAGCAGCCGTCACCGGGACTATGAGCAGTTCTTC	CASSRHRDYEQFF
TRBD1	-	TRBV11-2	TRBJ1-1	TGTGCCAGCAGCTTTACAGGGGCAACTGAAGCTTTCTTT	CASSFTGATEAFF
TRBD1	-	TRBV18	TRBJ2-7	TGTGCCAGCTCAGAGGACAGGGGTCACTCCTACGAGCAGTACTTC	CASSEDRGHSYEQYF
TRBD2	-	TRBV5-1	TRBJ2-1	TGCGCCAGCAGCTTTGGGGCCCGGGGGGCCTACAATGAGCAGTTCTTC	CASSFGARGAYNEQFF
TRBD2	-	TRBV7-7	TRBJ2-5	TGTGCTAGCAGCACCAGAGCGGGGGCCAGAGAGACCCAGTACTTC	CASSTRAGARETQYF
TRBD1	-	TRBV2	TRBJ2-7	TGTGCCAGCACCCCGGGGACAGGGGCCTACGAGCAGTACTTC	CASTPGTGAYEQYF
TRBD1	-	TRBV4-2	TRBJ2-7	TGTGCCAGCAGCCAAGCAAGGGACAGCTCCTACGAGCAGTACTTC	CASSQARDSSYEQYF
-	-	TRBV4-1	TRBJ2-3	TGCGCCAGCAGCCAAGATAGGCCGGGAGATACGCAGTATTTT	CASSQDRPGDTQYF
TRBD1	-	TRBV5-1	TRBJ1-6	TGCGCCAGCAGCTGGGACAGTTATAATTCACCCCTCCACTTT	CASSWDSYNSPLHF
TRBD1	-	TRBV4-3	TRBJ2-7	TGCGCCAGCAGCCAAGGGACAGGGGGCGAAGAGCAGTACTTC	CASSQGTGGEEQYF
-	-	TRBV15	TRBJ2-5	TGTGCCACCAGCCAAGGGTGGGGGGTACGGGAGACCCAGTACTTC	CATSQGWGVRETQYF
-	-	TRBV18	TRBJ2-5	TGTGCCAGCTCACCACCCAACCAAGAGACCCAGTACTTC	CASSPPNQETQYF
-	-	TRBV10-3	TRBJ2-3	TGTGCCATCAGTCTGGGGGGGCCAGCAGATACGCAGTATTTT	CAISLGGPADTQYF
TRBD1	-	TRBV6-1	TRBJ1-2	TGTGCCAGCAGTGTTCGGACAGGGAGTGGCTACACCTTC	CASSVRTGSGYTF
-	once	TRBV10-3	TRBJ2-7	TGTGCCATTGCGGGGCTAACCTACGAGCAGTACTTC	CAIAGLTYEQYF
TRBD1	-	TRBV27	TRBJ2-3	TGTGCCAGCAGTTTGTCCCCCCGGACAGGGCGGGATACGCAGTATTTT	CASSLSPRTGRDTQYF
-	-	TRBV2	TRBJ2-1	TGTGCCAGCAGTGATAGGGGTATTGAGCAGTTCTTC	CASSDRGIEQFF
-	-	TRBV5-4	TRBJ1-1	TGTGCCAGCAGCTTGTCGACAATGAACACTGAAGCTTTCTTT	CASSLSTMNTEAFF
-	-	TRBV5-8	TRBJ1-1	TGTGCCAGCAGCCCGTGGGGGGTGAACACTGAAGCTTTCTTT	CASSPWGVNTEAFF
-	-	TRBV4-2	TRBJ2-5	TGTGCCAGCAGCCAAGGGCATCAAGAGACCCAGTACTTC	CASSQGHQETQYF
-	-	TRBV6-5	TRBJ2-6	TGTGCCAGCAGTATCGGTTTAGCTGGGGCCAACGTCCTGACTTTC	CASSIGLAGANVLTF
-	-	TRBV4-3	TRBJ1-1	TGCGCCAGCAGCCTAAGACTTTCCCTGAACACTGAAGCTTTCTTT	CASSLRLSLNTEAFF
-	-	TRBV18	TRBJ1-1	TGTGCCAGCTCAACACCAGTCAGGGGTAGGACTGAAGCTTTCTTT	CASSTPVRGRTEAFF
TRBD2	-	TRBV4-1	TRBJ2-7	TGCGCCAGCAGCCTGCAGCGGGGGGGGGACGAGCAGTACTTC	CASSLQRGGDEQYF
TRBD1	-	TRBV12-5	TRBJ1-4	TGTGCTAGTGGCATCGGGACAGGGAATGAAAAACTGTTTTTT	CASGIGTGNEKLFF